The 11 T cell receptor beta chains given below trace back to one sample, sequenced in a study of cytomegalovirus exposure and HLA in healthy donors. The primer mix had 60 Vbeta and 13 Jbeta primers. Assay: immunoSEQ multiplex PCR; the TCRdb copy retains only in-frame clones and omits some. The sample has approximately 95,000 clones; about 81% are singletons. The sequenced material came from PBMCs. All receptors derive from a middle-aged woman in good health and CMV-seropositive.

The chain carries TRBV5-6 and TRBJ2-2; tentatively, D is TRBD2 (5 bases). CDR1 and CDR2 from the germline V gene are SGHDT and YYEEEE. Trimming shortened V by 2 bases and J by 2 bases, and 13 bases separated the two germline ends. The CDR3 loop spans 16 amino acids. The CDR3 DNA sequence: TGTGCCAGCAGCTTCTCGGACTCAAGAAACACCGGGGAGCTGTTTTTT. Translation: CASSFSDSRNTGELFF. Filled out from reference TRBV5-6 and TRBJ2-2, the complete variable domain reads DAGVTQSPTHLIKTRGQQVTLRCSPKSGHDTVSWYQQALGQGPQFIFQYYEEEERQRGNFPDRFSGHQFPNYSSELNVNALLLGDSALYLCASSFSDSRNTGELFFGEGSRLTVL.

CDR3 in DNA: TGTGCCAGCAGCATCGGACAGGTCAATCAGCCCCAGCATTTT. Translation: CASSIGQVNQPQHF. V usage is TRBV5-6 and J usage is TRBJ1-5, with TRBD1 matching over 7 bases. V lost 4 bases and J lost 3; bases outside the gene matches: 4. There are 14 residues in the CDR3. Per the germline V gene, CDR1 is SGHDT and CDR2 is YYEEEE.

The J gene is TRBJ2-7, the V gene TRBV2; TRBD1 is a possible D gene (5 bases). Germline CDR1 and CDR2: SNHLY and FYNNEI. CDR3 length equals 13 residues. V was cut by 6 bases and J by 4 bases, with 13 bases left in between. CDR3 sequence: CASRGAFRYEQYF. The CDR3 bases are TGTGCCAGCAGAGGGGCTTTTAGGTACGAGCAGTACTTC. Drawing the rest from reference TRBV2 and TRBJ2-7, the complete variable domain is EPEVTQTPSHQVTQMGQEVILRCVPISNHLYFYWYRQILGQKVEFLVSFYNNEISEKSEIFDDQFSVERPDGSNFTLKIRSTKLEDSAMYFCASRGAFRYEQYFGPGTRLTVT.

This sequence joins TRBV2 and TRBJ2-5; weak D call: TRBD1 (6 bases). Trimming removed 6 bases at V and 1 base at J, with 12 bases between. Germline V gives CDR1 SNHLY, CDR2 FYNNEI. CDR3 length: 14 residues. The CDR3 reads CASSQGQVQETQYF. The CDR3 DNA follows: TGTGCCAGCAGCCAGGGACAAGTCCAAGAGACCCAGTACTTC.

V and J are TRBV27 and TRBJ1-2; no clear D. Deletions cut 3 bases from V and 6 bases from J, with 11 bases between. Germline CDR1 reads MNHEY; CDR2 reads SMNVEV (reference sequence). The CDR3 extends over 13 amino acids. CDR3 coding DNA: TGTGCCAGCAGTTTCACAGACGCGCATGGCTACACCTTC. Protein: CASSFTDAHGYTF.

There are a few counts of this clone. The chain has TRBV30 and TRBJ2-5; 10 nucleotides align to TRBD2. The DNA end is more similar to TRBJ2-7, so the J call may be wrong. Germline V gives CDR1 GTSNPN, CDR2 SVGIG (reference sequence). This CDR3 spans 14 amino acids. CDR3 nucleotide sequence: TGTGCCTGGAGTCCCAGCGGGAGGGCCCGCGAGCAGTACTTC. Translating it yields CAWSPSGRAREQYF.

J is TRBJ1-3 and V is TRBV9; D is unclear. CDR3 length: 14 amino acids. The V end lost 0 bases, the J end lost 3 bases, and 7 bases lay between the germline ends. From germline, CDR1 is SGDLS and CDR2 YYNGEE. CDR3 residues: CASSVGTVGNTIYF. The CDR3 DNA is TGTGCCAGCAGCGTAGGAACGGTTGGAAACACCATATATTTT.

The rearrangement uses TRBV15 and TRBJ2-4; D call uncertain. Germline values: CDR1 LNHNV, CDR2 YYDKDF (reference sequence). The CDR3 runs to 15 residues. V was cut by 0 bases and J by 0 bases, with 6 bases left in between. CDR3 residues: CATSRDYVAKNIQYF. Written as DNA, the CDR3 is TGTGCCACCAGCAGAGATTATGTAGCCAAAAACATTCAGTACTTC.

The J gene is TRBJ2-5, the V gene TRBV5-1; no clear D. CDR3 length: 13 amino acids. CDR1 is SGHRS, CDR2 YFSETQ, per germline. V was trimmed by 0 bases and J by 1 base, leaving 4 bases between them. The CDR3 protein is CASSLALQETQYF. The CDR3 DNA reads as TGCGCCAGCAGCTTGGCACTCCAAGAGACCCAGTACTTC.

The gene calls are TRBV11-2 and TRBJ2-1; 7 nucleotides line up with TRBD1. V shed 7 bases, J shed 1 base, and the junction held 10 bases outside the gene matches. Germline CDR1 and CDR2: SGHAT and FQNNGV. The CDR3 is 16 residues long. CDR3 amino acids: CASTQTGSGSYNEQFF. Here the CDR3 DNA reads TGTGCCAGCACCCAGACAGGGTCGGGGTCCTACAATGAGCAGTTCTTC.

This clone was seen just once. This chain uses TRBV11-2 with TRBJ2-1; TRBD2 matches 14 bases. V shed 6 bases, J shed 7 bases, and the junction held 11 bases outside the gene matches. There are 17 residues in the CDR3. Germline lookup yields CDR1 SGHAT and CDR2 FQNNGV. CDR3 coding DNA: TGTGCCAGCAGTCGTGGGACTAGCGGGGGTATGGGGAATGAGCAGTTCTTC. The encoded protein is CASSRGTSGGMGNEQFF.